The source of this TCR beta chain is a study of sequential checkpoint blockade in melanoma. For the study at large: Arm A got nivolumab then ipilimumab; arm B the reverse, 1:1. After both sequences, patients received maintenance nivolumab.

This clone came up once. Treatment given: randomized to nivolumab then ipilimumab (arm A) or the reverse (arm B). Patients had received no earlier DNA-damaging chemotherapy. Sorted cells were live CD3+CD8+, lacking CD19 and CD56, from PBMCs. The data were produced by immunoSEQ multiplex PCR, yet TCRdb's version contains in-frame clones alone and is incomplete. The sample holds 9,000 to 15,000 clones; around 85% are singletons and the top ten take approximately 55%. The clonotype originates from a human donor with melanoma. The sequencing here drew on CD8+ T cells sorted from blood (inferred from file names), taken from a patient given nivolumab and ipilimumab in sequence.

The DNA of the CDR3 is TGTGCCAGGAGGGAGGGTTACACTGAAGCTTTCTTT. Translated: CARREGYTEAFF. J is TRBJ1-1 and V is TRBV2; D uncertain. V dropped 9 bases and J dropped 3 bases, with 11 bases sitting between them. The CDR3 loop spans 12 amino acids. Germline V CDR1 and CDR2: SNHLY, FYNNEI.